This passage covers 21 T cell receptor beta chains from one sample sequenced in a study of blood T cell repertoires in COVID-19. Profiled with immunoSEQ multiplex PCR; TCRdb holds only in-frame clones, not every one. The data hold some 270,000 clones, with roughly 89% observed a single time. The sample comprised peripheral blood. These receptors were taken from a man aged 30 to 39 with acute or convalescent COVID-19.

The J gene is TRBJ1-2, the V gene TRBV11-2; perhaps TRBD1 as D (5 bases). The V end lost 0 bases, the J end lost 4 bases, and 15 bases lay between the germline ends. This CDR3 is built from 16 residues. CDR1 and CDR2 (germline): SGHAT, FQNNGV. The chain's CDR3 is CASSLDSKGMGYGYTF. The CDR3 region has the DNA TGTGCCAGCAGCTTAGATAGTAAGGGGATGGGCTATGGCTACACCTTC.

The rearrangement links TRBV19 to TRBJ1-5; D is unclear. Germline V gene lookup returns CDR1 LNHDA and CDR2 SQIVND (reference sequence). Between the trimmed V and J ends, which lost 3 bases and 0 bases, there was a span of 9 bases. This CDR3 spans 15 amino acids. CDR3 DNA: TGTGCCAGTAGTATTGTCAGTGATAGCAATCAGCCCCAGCATTTT. Translated: CASSIVSDSNQPQHF.

This chain joins TRBV2 and TRBJ1-5; D is undetermined. CDR3 length: 12 amino acids. V was clipped by 6 bases and J by 7 bases, with 10 bases between them. Germline V gene data show CDR1 as SNHLY and CDR2 as FYNNEI. The CDR3 DNA reads as TGTGCCAGCAGACAGACACGGCAGCCCCAGCATTTT. Its protein product is CASRQTRQPQHF.

CDR3 bases: TGCGCCAGCAGTGCGACTAGAAACACTGAAGCTTTCTTT. Protein: CASSATRNTEAFF. The chain employs TRBV10-1 and TRBJ1-1; D call uncertain. The CDR3 is 13 residues long. The germline gives CDR1 WNHNN, CDR2 SYGVQD (reference sequence). V was pared by 4 bases and J by 2 bases, with 8 bases between.

The chain recombines TRBV28 with TRBJ2-2, with D perhaps TRBD1 (5 bases). From germline, CDR1 is MDHEN and CDR2 SYDVKM. V lost 6 bases and J 6 bases, leaving 14 bases between the germline ends. CDR3 length: 14 amino acids. CDR3 region: CASRLAGIAGELFF. CDR3 nucleotides: TGTGCCAGCAGGCTGGCAGGGATAGCCGGGGAGCTGTTTTTT.

This chain joins TRBV5-6 and TRBJ1-3, with TRBD1 as a possible D gene (6 bases). From germline, CDR1 is SGHDT and CDR2 YYEEEE. Trimming pared 2 bases from V and 0 bases from J, leaving 12 bases between. This CDR3 spans 16 amino acids. CDR3: CASSFGGHFSGNTIYF. In DNA, the CDR3 is TGTGCCAGCAGCTTCGGGGGGCACTTCTCTGGAAACACCATATATTTT.

The CDR3: CASSSDLTGSYF. The CDR3 DNA sequence: TGTGCCAGCAGCTCGGATTTGACAGGGTCGTACTTC. The V and J genes are TRBV5-4 and TRBJ2-7, with 7 bases that match TRBD1. V trimming: 3 bases; J trimming: 12 bases; junction bases outside the gene matches: 9. The germline V gene encodes CDR1 SGHNT and CDR2 YYREEE (reference sequence). The CDR3 covers 12 residues.

This clone was counted a single time. This chain connects TRBV7-3 to TRBJ2-3, with D possibly TRBD1 on 6 matching bases. The CDR3 is 15 residues long. The V and J ends lost 3 bases and 0 bases respectively, with 10 bases between them. Looked up from germline, CDR1 is SGHTA and CDR2 is FQGTGA. The DNA of the CDR3 is TGTGCCAGCAGCTTGGACAGTTCTAGCACAGATACGCAGTATTTT. It encodes CASSLDSSSTDTQYF.

Comments on this clone: An end of the junction does not agree with germline; a read error may underlie this. The V and J genes are TRBV7-9 and TRBJ1-5; 12 bases are a match to TRBD1. The CDR3 contains 18 residues. Germline CDR1 SEHNR, CDR2 FQNEAQ (reference sequence). The CDR3 protein is CASSLAGTGGRSNQPQHF. The CDR3 DNA follows: TGTGCCAGCAGCCTAGCCGGGACAGGGGGCCGTAGCAATCAGCCCCAGCATTTT.

V gene TRBV9 combines with J gene TRBJ2-3; 9 positions agree with TRBD1. From germline, CDR1 is SGDLS and CDR2 YYNGEE. This CDR3 spans 17 amino acids. The V and J ends lost 0 bases and 5 bases, in that order; junction bases with no gene match: 10. The CDR3 coding sequence is TGTGCCAGCAGCGTAGGGGGTGTGGGGACAGGGCGAGATACGCAGTATTTT. Residues: CASSVGGVGTGRDTQYF.

The chain carries TRBV19 and TRBJ1-1, with 7 bases matching TRBD1. V was clipped by 1 base and J by 1 base; unmatched bases: 3. This CDR3 has 15 amino acids. Germline assignment: CDR1 LNHDA and CDR2 SQIVND (reference sequence). CDR3 nucleotide sequence: TGTGCCAGTAGTATAGTGAACAGGGGGAACACTGAAGCTTTCTTT. Protein: CASSIVNRGNTEAFF.

This clone was found once. The gene calls are TRBV6-6 and TRBJ2-5; 11 bases map to TRBD2. V lost 6 bases and J lost 2; bases outside the gene matches: 20. CDR1 is MNHNY, CDR2 SVGAGI, per germline (reference sequence). This CDR3 region has 20 residues. CDR3 sequence: CASSPGAGGISGGGQETQYF. The DNA of the CDR3 is TGTGCCAGCAGCCCCGGCGCCGGCGGGATTAGCGGGGGGGGGCAAGAGACCCAGTACTTC.

The chain has TRBV7-8 and TRBJ2-2; TRBD1 matches at 9 bases. This CDR3 spans 15 amino acids. V lost 4 bases and J lost 7; bases outside the gene matches: 7. In germline, CDR1 is SGHVS, CDR2 FQNEAQ. DNA of the CDR3: TGTGCCAGCAGCTCCGGGACAGGGTCGAACGGGGAGCTGTTTTTT. The encoded protein is CASSSGTGSNGELFF.

J is TRBJ2-7 and V is TRBV11-2; weak D call: TRBD2 (6 bases). Trimming pared 1 base from V and 0 bases from J, leaving 10 bases between. CDR3 length equals 15 residues. Looked up from germline, CDR1 is SGHAT and CDR2 is FQNNGV. The CDR3 here is CASSLGRGLSYEQYF. The CDR3 DNA reads as TGTGCCAGCAGCTTAGGGCGGGGACTCTCCTACGAGCAGTACTTC.

The chain is built from TRBV5-4 and TRBJ2-5; 10 positions agree with TRBD2. The CDR3 sequence is 17 residues long. CDR1 is SGHNT, CDR2 YYREEE, per germline (reference sequence). With 4 bases clipped from V and 0 bases from J, the junction kept 9 bases outside the gene matches. As DNA, the CDR3 is TGTGCCAGCAGCCCTACAAGCGGGAGGGCCCACCAAGAGACCCAGTACTTC. As protein: CASSPTSGRAHQETQYF.

The rearrangement links TRBV5-1 to TRBJ2-1; D gene uncertain. Per germline, CDR1 SGHRS and CDR2 YFSETQ. The CDR3 runs to 17 residues. V was clipped by 0 bases and J by 5 bases, with 18 bases between them. The CDR3 spells CASSLEFSAIDNNEQFF. The CDR3 DNA sequence: TGCGCCAGCAGCTTGGAGTTTTCGGCCATTGACAACAATGAGCAGTTCTTC.

The chain has TRBV5-6 and TRBJ1-6; the D is unclear. Trimming took 4 bases from V and 7 from J, leaving 9 bases between them. The CDR3 covers 13 residues. CDR1 and CDR2 (germline): SGHDT, YYEEEE. The CDR3 sequence is CASSRKLNSPLHF. As DNA, the CDR3 is TGTGCCAGCAGCCGTAAATTAAATTCACCCCTCCACTTT.

The chain recombines TRBV28 with TRBJ1-4; D unclear. V was shortened by 3 bases and J by 5 bases, with 4 bases between the two germline ends. The CDR3 has 12 residues. Per the germline V gene, CDR1 is MDHEN and CDR2 is SYDVKM. CDR3 nucleotides: TGTGCCAGCAGTTTCTTGAATGAAAAACTGTTTTTT. As protein: CASSFLNEKLFF.

The chain combines TRBV7-6 with TRBJ2-2; D uncertain. The CDR3 contains 15 residues. The V gene's germline CDR1 is SGHVS and CDR2 FNYEAQ. Trimming pared 2 bases from V and 2 bases from J, leaving 9 bases between. CDR3: CASSLFFTNTGELFF. The CDR3 DNA is TGTGCCAGCAGCTTATTCTTTACTAACACCGGGGAGCTGTTTTTT.

This chain links TRBV7-2 with TRBJ2-7; a possible D gene is TRBD2 (6 bases). This CDR3 is 13 amino acids long. Germline CDR1 SGHTA, CDR2 FQGNSA. Trimming took off 5 bases at V and 4 bases at J, with 12 bases between the two ends. The CDR3 bases are TGTGCCAGCAGCCTCCTAGCGCAGTACGAGCAGTACTTC. It yields the protein CASSLLAQYEQYF.

CDR3 sequence (DNA): TGTGCCAGCTCACCTCAGAGATCTTCGGGGACAGTCTACAATGAGCAGTTCTTC. It specifies CASSPQRSSGTVYNEQFF. V and J are TRBV18 and TRBJ2-1; 7 bases are a match to TRBD1. After removal of 3 bases from V and 3 bases from J, the junction contained 14 bases not matched to a gene. Germline CDR1 is KGHSH and CDR2 is LQKENI. CDR3 size: 18 residues.